These 16 T cell receptor beta chains came from one sample sequenced in a study of regulatory T cells in long-lasting Graves disease. Time point denoted: newly diagnosed GD, antithyroid drugs for less than 3 months. PBMCs provided the RNA from which the TCR library was made. In building TCR beta libraries, iRepertoire HTBI primers were used together with Arm-PCR of CDR3 regions. TCRdb analysed the multiplex PCR reads with MiXCR anew, one entry per CDR3 protein. This table has some 350,000 distinct CDR3 sequences, roughly 15% appearing once. In addition, the sample was reused for a study of T cells in Graves' hyperthyroidism and ophthalmopathy.

The material was peripheral blood mononuclear cells (PBMCs), obtained at new diagnosis, from a patient treated with antithyroid drugs. These receptors were obtained from a woman aged 18-30 years with Graves disease.

This chain joins TRBV6-2 or TRBV6-3 and TRBJ2-1; the D gene is possibly TRBD1 (6 bases). The V gene lost 8 bases and the J gene lost 10 bases, with 18 bases spanning the gap. CDR3 length: 13 amino acids. Germline V gene data show CDR1 as MNHEY and CDR2 as SVGEGT. The chain's CDR3 is CASAKQGVREQFF. The CDR3 nucleotides read TGTGCCAGCGCAAAACAGGGTGTCAGGGAGCAGTTCTTC.

This clonotype was seen at least ten times. The chain couples TRBV11-3 to TRBJ1-1; 7 nucleotides agree with TRBD1. The CDR3 length is 15 residues. Germline-derived CDR1 and CDR2 are SGHNT and YENEEA. The V segment lost 8 bases and the J segment 4 bases; nucleotides outside the gene matches: 13. The CDR3 here is CASGPPTGKGTEAFF. In DNA, the CDR3 is TGTGCCAGCGGCCCTCCGACAGGGAAGGGCACTGAAGCTTTCTTT.

The table lists this clonotype with a few counts. V and J are TRBV5-1 and TRBJ1-6; D gene ambiguous. The CDR3 is 13 residues long. The ends were cut back, 1 base at V and 10 bases at J, with 9 bases in the middle. Germline V CDR1 and CDR2: SGHRS, YFSETQ. CDR3 in amino acids: CASSLSSDSPLHF. The CDR3 region has the DNA TGCGCCAGCAGCTTGTCGTCGGACTCACCCCTCCACTTT.

This clonotype showed up just once. A far larger clone differs by one base, so this is likely a read error. V usage is TRBV7-9 and J usage is TRBJ2-1; D possibly corresponds to TRBD1 (6 bases). Germline CDR1 is SEHNR and CDR2 is FQNEAQ (reference sequence). The CDR3 runs 19 residues. V dropped 6 bases and J dropped 2 bases, with 26 bases sitting between them. CDR3 amino acids: CASRTIPRQGRPAYNEQFF. In DNA form, the CDR3 reads TGTGCCAGCAGGACGATCCCCCGGCAGGGGCGCCCGGCCTACAATGAGCAGTTCTTC.

This clonotype was found many times. The chain uses TRBV3-1 and TRBJ2-1; D possibly corresponds to TRBD2 (5 bases). Trimming left V 0 bases short and J 6 bases short, with 15 bases between. Germline assignment: CDR1 LGHDT and CDR2 YNNKEL (reference sequence). The CDR3 is made up of 16 amino acids. CDR3 sequence (DNA): TGTGCCAGCAGCCAAGAACGACTAAAGAGCATCAATGAGCAGTTCTTC. It yields the protein CASSQERLKSINEQFF.

This chain connects TRBV19 to TRBJ1-1; 8 nucleotides agree with TRBD1. The CDR3 contains 12 residues. The germline CDR1 and CDR2 sequences are LNHDA and SQIVND (reference sequence). With V trimmed by 5 bases and J by 10 bases, 6 bases remained unmatched. CDR3: CASSPRTGSAFF. CDR3 coding DNA: TGTGCCAGTAGTCCCCGGACAGGGTCAGCTTTCTTT. Based on the CDR3 plus reference TRBV19 and TRBJ1-1, the full variable domain is DGGITQSPKYLFRKEGQNVTLSCEQNLNHDAMYWYRQDPGQGLRLIYYSQIVNDFQKGDIAEGYSVSREKKESFPLTVTSAQKNPTAFYLCASSPRTGSAFFGQGTRLTVV.

The gene calls are TRBV9 and TRBJ2-7; no firm D call. Trimming stripped 0 bases from V and 7 bases from J, with 5 bases between. The CDR3 runs 11 residues. CDR1 is SGDLS, CDR2 YYNGEE, per germline. DNA of the CDR3: TGTGCCAGCAGCGTAGGAGAAGAGCAGTACTTC. Translation gives CASSVGEEQYF.

This clonotype has ten or more counts. This chain connects TRBV13 to TRBJ2-3; D is ambiguous. The ends were cut back, 3 bases at V and 6 bases at J, with 7 bases in the middle. Germline V gene lookup returns CDR1 PRHDT and CDR2 FYEKMQ (reference sequence). The CDR3 runs 12 residues. The CDR3 reads CASSFRMDTQYF. CDR3 in DNA: TGTGCCAGCAGCTTTCGGATGGATACGCAGTATTTT.

This clonotype was recorded many times. The V gene is TRBV18, the J gene TRBJ2-7; possibly TRBD1 for D (5 bases). Trimming shortened V by 0 bases and J by 1 base, and 7 bases separated the two germline ends. The CDR3 spans 14 residues. CDR1 and CDR2 (germline): KGHSH, LQKENI. The CDR3 protein is CASSPPTGSYEQYF. The CDR3 region has the DNA TGTGCCAGCTCACCACCCACAGGTTCCTACGAGCAGTACTTC.

With respect to this clonotype: Its ends do not fully match the called genes, so a read error is possible. V gene TRBV19 combines with J gene TRBJ1-2; D unresolved. Per the germline V gene, CDR1 is LNHDA and CDR2 is SQIVND (reference sequence). The CDR3 runs to 13 residues. This CDR3 reads CASSIDDSYGYTF. The CDR3 nucleotides are TGTGCCAGTAGTATAGACGATTCCTATGGCTATACCTTC. Filled out from reference TRBV19 and TRBJ1-2, the complete variable domain reads DGGITQSPKYLFRKEGQNVTLSCEQNLNHDAMYWYRQDPGQGLRLIYYSQIVNDFQKGDIAEGYSVSREKKESFPLTVTSAQKNPTAFYLCASSIDDSYGYTFGSGTRLTVV.

This clonotype was observed many times. This rearrangement joins TRBV27 to TRBJ1-2; perhaps TRBD1 as D (6 bases). The germline gives CDR1 MNHEY, CDR2 SMNVEV (reference sequence). This CDR3 is built from 15 residues. V was trimmed by 5 bases and J by 5 bases, leaving 18 bases between them. The CDR3 bases are TGTGCCAGCAGTCTCCTCTCCGACAGGCAATATGGCTACACCTTC. It translates to CASSLLSDRQYGYTF.

This clonotype appeared many times. This chain links TRBV19 with TRBJ2-3; D is possibly TRBD2 (5 bases). CDR3 length: 14 residues. Germline values: CDR1 LNHDA, CDR2 SQIVND (reference sequence). Trimming cost V 7 bases and J 6 bases, with 17 bases left between them. The CDR3 sequence: CASKEGGQADTQYF. DNA for the CDR3: TGTGCCAGTAAGGAAGGCGGGCAAGCGGATACGCAGTATTTT. The whole variable domain, filled in from reference TRBV19 and TRBJ2-3, reads DGGITQSPKYLFRKEGQNVTLSCEQNLNHDAMYWYRQDPGQGLRLIYYSQIVNDFQKGDIAEGYSVSREKKESFPLTVTSAQKNPTAFYLCASKEGGQADTQYFGPGTRLTVL.

This clonotype has a count of ten or more. The genes are TRBV28 and TRBJ1-1; D call uncertain. Germline CDR1 MDHEN, CDR2 SYDVKM. The CDR3 has 13 residues. The ends were cut back, 3 bases at V and 6 bases at J, with 11 bases in the middle. CDR3 region: CASSLSPGSEAFF. DNA of the CDR3: TGTGCCAGCAGTTTGTCCCCCGGGTCTGAAGCTTTCTTT.

This clonotype came up many times. The J gene is TRBJ2-5, the V gene TRBV13, with unresolved D. The V gene lost 3 bases and the J gene lost 4 bases, with 9 bases spanning the gap. The CDR3 extends over 13 amino acids. Germline CDR1 PRHDT, CDR2 FYEKMQ (reference sequence). This CDR3 is CASSLGSGETQYF. CDR3 in DNA: TGTGCCAGCAGCTTGGGAAGTGGAGAGACCCAGTACTTC.

This clonotype was recorded at least ten times. The rearrangement links TRBV28 to TRBJ2-7; 13 nucleotides line up with TRBD2. CDR1 and CDR2 from the germline V gene are MDHEN and SYDVKM. V lost 3 bases, J lost 6 bases, and 5 bases stayed unmatched. CDR3 size: 15 residues. The CDR3 spells CASSLGTSGKFEQYF. Written as DNA, the CDR3 is TGTGCCAGCAGTTTGGGGACTAGCGGGAAGTTCGAGCAGTACTTC. Full variable domain (outside the CDR3, taken from reference TRBV28 and TRBJ2-7): DVKVTQSSRYLVKRTGEKVFLECVQDMDHENMFWYRQDPGLGLRLIYFSYDVKMKEKGDIPEGYSVSREKKERFSLILESASTNQTSMYLCASSLGTSGKFEQYFGPGTRLTVT.

This clonotype was seen ten or more times. The chain employs TRBV3-1 and TRBJ1-2; D unresolved. Germline V gene sequence: CDR1 LGHDT, CDR2 YNNKEL (reference sequence). Trimming removed 7 bases from V and 8 bases from J, with 17 bases in between. The CDR3 is 13 amino acids. CDR3 bases: TGTGCCAGCACCTTAAGCCCCCCGTTGGGCTACACCTTC. Amino acid sequence: CASTLSPPLGYTF.